Included here is one TCR beta chain sequence, with context. The germline CDR1 and CDR2 sequences are SNHLY and FYNNEI. The CDR3 has 13 residues. Trimming stripped 6 bases from V and 4 bases from J, with 9 bases between. Clones were sequenced by immunoSEQ multiplex PCR, and TCRdb holds only the in-frame ones, with some missing. This table holds around 99,000 clones, 75% to 90% found once. The sample originates from a study of blood T cell repertoires in COVID-19. Sequenced sample: peripheral blood. V and J are TRBV2 and TRBJ1-4; no clear D. This TCR derives from a woman in her fifties or sixties with acute or convalescent COVID-19. CDR3 in amino acids: CASRRDFNEKLFF. The CDR3, as DNA: TGTGCCAGCAGGAGGGATTTTAATGAAAAACTGTTTTTT.